This TCR beta chain comes out of a study of regulatory T cells in long-lasting Graves disease. Regarding time point: newly diagnosed GD, antithyroid drugs for less than 3 months. The authors made the TCR library using RNA they extracted from PBMCs. Approximately 8.6-milliliter peripheral blood samples went into EDTA tubes. Sequencing libraries for TCR beta were prepared with iRepertoire HTBI primers and Arm-PCR of CDR3 regions. In TCRdb, the multiplex PCR reads were re-called with MiXCR into one record per CDR3 protein. The sample yields approximately 390,000 distinct CDR3 sequences, 15% to 20% seen once. The CDR3 consists of 16 residues. The V segment lost 0 bases and the J segment 7 bases; nucleotides outside the gene matches: 6. The germline V gene has CDR1 SGHRS and CDR2 YFSETQ. The sample was also reused in another study, on T cells in Graves' hyperthyroidism and ophthalmopathy. That source adds: When the TCR CDR3 underwent first-round RT-PCR, the HTBI primer set was used. Most clonotypes expanded in thyroid above 0.001 were likewise present in blood.

The input for sequencing was peripheral blood mononuclear cells (PBMCs), taken at new diagnosis, from a patient treated with antithyroid drugs. This TCR was recovered from a woman aged 18 to 35 with Graves disease. The chain recombines TRBV5-1 with TRBJ1-4; 10 nucleotides agree with TRBD1. This chain's CDR3 is CASSLARRTGGEKLFF. The CDR3 DNA is TGCGCCAGCAGCTTGGCCCGTAGGACAGGGGGTGAAAAACTGTTTTTT.